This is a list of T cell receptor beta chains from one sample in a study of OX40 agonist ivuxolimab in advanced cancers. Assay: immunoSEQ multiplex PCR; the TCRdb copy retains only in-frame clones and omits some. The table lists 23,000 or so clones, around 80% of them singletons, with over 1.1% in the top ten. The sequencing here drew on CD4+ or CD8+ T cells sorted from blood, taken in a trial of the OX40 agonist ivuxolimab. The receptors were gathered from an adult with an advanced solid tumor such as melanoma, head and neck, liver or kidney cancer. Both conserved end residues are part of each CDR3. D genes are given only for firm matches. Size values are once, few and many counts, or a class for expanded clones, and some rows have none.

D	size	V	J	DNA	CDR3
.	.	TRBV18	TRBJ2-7	TGTGCCGGCTCACGAGACAGGAGCTCCTACGAGCAGTACTTC	CAGSRDRSSYEQYF
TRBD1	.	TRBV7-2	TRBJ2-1	TGTGCCAGCAGCTCCCCCATTACGACAGGGTCTAGTTCCTACAATGAGCAGTTCTTC	CASSSPITTGSSSYNEQFF
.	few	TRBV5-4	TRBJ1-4	TGTGCCAGCAGCTTGGCGGGGGTGACTAATGAAAAACTGTTTTTT	CASSLAGVTNEKLFF
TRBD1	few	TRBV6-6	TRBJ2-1	TGTGCCAGCAGTTCCCGGACAGGGGTAAATGAGCAGTTCTTC	CASSSRTGVNEQFF
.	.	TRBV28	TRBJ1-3	TGTGCCAGCAGTTTAATCTCAGTGCTCGCAACTTCTGGAAACACCATATATTTT	CASSLISVLATSGNTIYF
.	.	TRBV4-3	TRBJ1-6	TGCGCCAGCAGCCAAGATTGGAGGATTTCACCCCTCCACTTT	CASSQDWRISPLHF
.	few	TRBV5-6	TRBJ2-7	TGTGCCAGCAGCTTTAAGGGCTACGAGCAGTACTTC	CASSFKGYEQYF
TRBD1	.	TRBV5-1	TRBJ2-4	TGCGCCAGCAGCGCGGGTGGGGGGACAGGGATGTATCACTTC	CASSAGGGTGMYHF
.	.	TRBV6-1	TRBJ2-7	TGTGCCAGCAGTGGCGGGACTTGGACCTACGAGCAGTACTTC	CASSGGTWTYEQYF
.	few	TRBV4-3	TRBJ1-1	TGCGCCAGCAGCCGGGACACTGAAGCTTTCTTT	CASSRDTEAFF
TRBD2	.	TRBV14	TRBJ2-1	TGTGCCAGCAGCCGAACTAGCGGCTACAATGAGCAGTTCTTC	CASSRTSGYNEQFF
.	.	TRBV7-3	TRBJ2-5	TGTGCCAGCAGCTTTTCCCTCCCCTGGGCCCACGAAGGGACCCAGTACTTC	CASSFSLPWAHEGTQYF
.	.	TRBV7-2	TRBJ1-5	TGTGCCAGCAGCTTCCAGGCTCAGCCCCAGCATTTT	CASSFQAQPQHF
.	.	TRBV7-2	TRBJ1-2	TGTGCCAGCAGCTTATTCGACTATGGCTACACCTTC	CASSLFDYGYTF